This T cell receptor (beta chain) originates from a study of blood T cells in healthy people across ages. Broader study findings: Unsorted PBMCs prevented conclusive naive versus antigen-experienced comparison.

It was with a sample-barcoded 5' primer and a J-beta primer mix that a second PCR of roughly 6 to 11 cycles was run. TCRdb passed the 5' RACE reads through MiXCR, listing each CDR3 protein once. Here the sample spans approximately 900,000 distinct CDR3 sequences, 25% to 30% being singletons. Each of the donors had approximately 10 milliliters of peripheral blood drawn into EDTA-treated Vacutainer tubes. The J segment lost 15 bases and the V segment lost 0 bases, leaving 15 bases of the junction unmatched. The CDR3 sequence is 16 residues long. Germline-derived CDR1 and CDR2 are SGHRS and YFSETQ. A remark on this clonotype: Its antigen is not identified.

This sample was also put to use in a study of T cells of mothers and their children. That source notes: The study sampled a few healthy Caucasian mothers and their six children.

Input material: blood. The J gene is TRBJ1-6, the V gene TRBV5-1; the match to TRBD1 covers 7 bases. The receptor was derived from a woman between 40 and 55 years old in good health. The DNA for the CDR3 is TGCGCCAGCAGCTTGGCCACCGATAAGGGACAGCCGGACCTCCACTTT. Amino acids: CASSLATDKGQPDLHF.